The clone carrying this T cell receptor (beta chain) was detected a few times. The assay was immunoSEQ multiplex PCR, and TCRdb's table has in-frame clones only and misses some. The sample consists of over 10,000 clones, around 86% of them appearing once. The source of the sample is a study of T cell changes during pregnancy in multiple sclerosis. This TCR derives from a female donor in good health, enrolled as a control in a pregnancy study. Material: CD8+ T cells from peripheral blood mononuclear cells, obtained in the second trimester of pregnancy.

This CDR3 reads CASSVGEYNEQFF. CDR3 nucleotides: TGTGCCAGCAGCGTAGGGGAGTACAATGAGCAGTTCTTC. V and J are TRBV9 and TRBJ2-1, with D tentatively TRBD2 (5 bases). CDR3 length equals 13 residues. Per germline, CDR1 SGDLS and CDR2 YYNGEE. V dropped 0 bases and J dropped 4 bases, with 5 bases sitting between them. The full variable domain, with the rest looked up from reference TRBV9 and TRBJ2-1, is DSGVTQTPKHLITATGQRVTLRCSPRSGDLSVYWYQQSLDQGLQFLIQYYNGEERAKGNILERFSAQQFPDLHSELNLSSLELGDSALYFCASSVGEYNEQFFGPGTRLTVL.